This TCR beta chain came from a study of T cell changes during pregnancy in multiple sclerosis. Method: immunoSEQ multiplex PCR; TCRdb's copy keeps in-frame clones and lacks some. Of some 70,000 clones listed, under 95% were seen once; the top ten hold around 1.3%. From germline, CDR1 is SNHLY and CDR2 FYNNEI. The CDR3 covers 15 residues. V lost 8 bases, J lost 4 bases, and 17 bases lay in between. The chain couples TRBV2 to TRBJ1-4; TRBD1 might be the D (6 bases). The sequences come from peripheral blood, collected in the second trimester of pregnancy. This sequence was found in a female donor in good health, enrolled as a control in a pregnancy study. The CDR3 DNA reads TGTGCCAGCGCGCGTCCAGGGGCGTTTAATGAAAAACTGTTTTTT. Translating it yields CASARPGAFNEKLFF.